This T cell receptor beta chain was captured in a study of T cell repertoires in cytomegalovirus infection. The wider study: CMV epitopes, recently identified HLA-C-restricted and well-studied HLA-B-restricted, were used. Carrying CMV and the relevant HLA type showed in public TCR beta signatures.

This CDR3 has 11 residues. Germline CDR1 MRHNA, CDR2 SNTAGT. The V and J ends lost 8 bases and 5 bases respectively, with 8 bases between them. Notes on the study in general: The ex vivo response was dominated by HLA-C-restricted CMV-specific TCR beta clonotypes. Frequencies of public TCR beta families were cumulated, and this identified carriers of CMV plus the relevant HLA.

In the case of this clonotype: Its antigen remains unidentified.

TCRdb redid the calling of the reads with MiXCR, one entry per CDR3 protein. The sample includes about 920,000 distinct CDR3 sequences, around 32% of them seen just once. The chain is built from TRBV6-4 and TRBJ2-3; perhaps TRBD1 as D (5 bases). The sequence derives from a human donor in good health (CMV status not recorded). Some clones in this sample may be carry-over from other donors' samples. Sequenced material: cultured CD8+ T cells from PBMCs, taken from culture after CMV antigen stimulation. The chain's CDR3 is CASQGGDTQYF. The DNA for the CDR3 is TGTGCCAGCCAGGGTGGAGATACGCAGTATTTT.